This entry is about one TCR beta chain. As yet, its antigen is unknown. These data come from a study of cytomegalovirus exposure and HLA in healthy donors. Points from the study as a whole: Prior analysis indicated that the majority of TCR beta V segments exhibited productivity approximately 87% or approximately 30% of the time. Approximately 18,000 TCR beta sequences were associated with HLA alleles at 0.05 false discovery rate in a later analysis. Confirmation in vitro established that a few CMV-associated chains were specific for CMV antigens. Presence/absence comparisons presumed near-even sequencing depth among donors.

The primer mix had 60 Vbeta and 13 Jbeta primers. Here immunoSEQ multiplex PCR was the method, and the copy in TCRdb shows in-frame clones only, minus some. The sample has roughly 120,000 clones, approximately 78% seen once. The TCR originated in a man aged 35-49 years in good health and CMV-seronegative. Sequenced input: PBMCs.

CDR3 DNA: TGTGCCAGTAGTATACTAGCGGGGGACTACAATGAGCAGTTCTTC. As protein: CASSILAGDYNEQFF. The V call is TRBV19, the J call TRBJ2-1; TRBD2 matches 10 bases. Trimming at V came to 2 bases and at J to 3 bases, leaving 1 base not matched to a gene. This CDR3 has 15 amino acids. Germline CDR1 and CDR2: LNHDA and SQIVND (reference sequence).